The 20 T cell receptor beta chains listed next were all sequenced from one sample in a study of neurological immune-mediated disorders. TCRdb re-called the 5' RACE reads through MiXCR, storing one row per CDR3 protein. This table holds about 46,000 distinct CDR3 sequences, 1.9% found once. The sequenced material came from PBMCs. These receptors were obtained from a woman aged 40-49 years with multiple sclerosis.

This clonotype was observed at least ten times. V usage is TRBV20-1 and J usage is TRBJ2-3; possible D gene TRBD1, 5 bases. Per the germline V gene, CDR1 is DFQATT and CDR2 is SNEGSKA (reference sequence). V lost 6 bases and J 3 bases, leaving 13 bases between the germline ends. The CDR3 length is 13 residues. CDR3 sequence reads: CSASQTDTDTQYF. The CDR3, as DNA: TGCAGTGCCTCCCAGACAGATACAGATACGCAGTATTTT.

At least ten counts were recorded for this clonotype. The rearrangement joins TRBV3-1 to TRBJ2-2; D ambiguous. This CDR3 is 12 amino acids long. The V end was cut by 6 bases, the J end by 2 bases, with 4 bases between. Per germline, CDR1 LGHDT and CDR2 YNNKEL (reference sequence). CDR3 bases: TGTGCCAGCAGTTTCAACACCGGGGAGCTGTTTTTT. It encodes CASSFNTGELFF. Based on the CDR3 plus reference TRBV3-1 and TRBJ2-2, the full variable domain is DTAVSQTPKYLVTQMGNDKSIKCEQNLGHDTMYWYKQDSKKFLKIMFSYNNKELIINETVPNRFSPKSPDKAHLNLHINSLELGDSAVYFCASSFNTGELFFGEGSRLTVL.

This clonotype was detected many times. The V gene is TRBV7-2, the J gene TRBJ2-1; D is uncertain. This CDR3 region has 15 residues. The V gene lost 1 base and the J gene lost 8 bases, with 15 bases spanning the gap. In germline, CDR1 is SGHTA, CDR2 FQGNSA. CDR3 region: CASSLGSRVVDEQFF. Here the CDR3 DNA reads TGTGCCAGCAGCTTAGGTAGTAGGGTGGTTGATGAGCAGTTCTTC.

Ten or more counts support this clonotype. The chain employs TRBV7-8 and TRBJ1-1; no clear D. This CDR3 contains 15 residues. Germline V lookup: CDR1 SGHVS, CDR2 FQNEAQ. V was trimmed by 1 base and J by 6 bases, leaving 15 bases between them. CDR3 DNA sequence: TGTGCCAGCAGCTTAGGAGTGGGAGCGGGAGCTGAAGCTTTCTTT. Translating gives CASSLGVGAGAEAFF.

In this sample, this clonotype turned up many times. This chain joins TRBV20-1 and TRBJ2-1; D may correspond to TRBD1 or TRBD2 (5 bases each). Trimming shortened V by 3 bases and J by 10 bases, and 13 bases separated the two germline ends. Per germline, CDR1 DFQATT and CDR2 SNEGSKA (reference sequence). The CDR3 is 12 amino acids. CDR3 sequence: CSASMPGREQFF. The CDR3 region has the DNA TGCAGTGCTAGCATGCCGGGGCGCGAGCAGTTCTTC.

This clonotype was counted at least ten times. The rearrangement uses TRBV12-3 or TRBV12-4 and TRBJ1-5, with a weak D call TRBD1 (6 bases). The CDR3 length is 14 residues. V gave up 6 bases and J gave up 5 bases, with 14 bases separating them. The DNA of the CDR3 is TGTGCCAGCAGCCCAGGGGTGCTCGATCAGCCCCAGCATTTT. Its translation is CASSPGVLDQPQHF.

Here the CDR3 reads CASTSGRRGNQPQHF. The CDR3 nucleotides are TGTGCCAGCACCTCGGGCCGGCGAGGCAATCAGCCCCAGCATTTT. The rearrangement links TRBV12-3 or TRBV12-4 to TRBJ1-5; D gene uncertain. The V end was cut by 7 bases, the J end by 2 bases, with 15 bases between. The length of the CDR3 is 15 residues.

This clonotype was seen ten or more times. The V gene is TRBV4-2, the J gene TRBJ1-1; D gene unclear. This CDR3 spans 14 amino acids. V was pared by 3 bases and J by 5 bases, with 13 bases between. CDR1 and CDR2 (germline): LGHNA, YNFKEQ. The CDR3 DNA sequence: TGTGCCAGCAGCCAGGGCCCTCCGGGGACTGAAGCTTTCTTT. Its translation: CASSQGPPGTEAFF.

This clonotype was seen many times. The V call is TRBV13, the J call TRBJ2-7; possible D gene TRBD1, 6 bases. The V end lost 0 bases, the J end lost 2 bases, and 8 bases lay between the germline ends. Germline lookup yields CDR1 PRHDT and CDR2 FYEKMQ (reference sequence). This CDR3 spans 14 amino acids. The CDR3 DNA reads TGTGCCAGCAGCTTAGGACAGGGAGCCTACGAGCAGTACTTC. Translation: CASSLGQGAYEQYF.

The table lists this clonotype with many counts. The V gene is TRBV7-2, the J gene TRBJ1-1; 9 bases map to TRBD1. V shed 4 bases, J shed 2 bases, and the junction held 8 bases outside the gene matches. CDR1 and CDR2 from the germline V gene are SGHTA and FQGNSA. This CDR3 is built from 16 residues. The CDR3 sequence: CASSSRPTGGNTEAFF. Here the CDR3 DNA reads TGTGCCAGCAGCTCTAGGCCCACAGGGGGCAACACTGAAGCTTTCTTT. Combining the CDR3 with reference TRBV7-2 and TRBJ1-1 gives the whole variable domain GAGVSQSPSNKVTEKGKDVELRCDPISGHTALYWYRQSLGQGLEFLIYFQGNSAPDKSGLPSDRFSAERTGGSVSTLTIQRTQQEDSAVYLCASSSRPTGGNTEAFFGQGTRLTVV.

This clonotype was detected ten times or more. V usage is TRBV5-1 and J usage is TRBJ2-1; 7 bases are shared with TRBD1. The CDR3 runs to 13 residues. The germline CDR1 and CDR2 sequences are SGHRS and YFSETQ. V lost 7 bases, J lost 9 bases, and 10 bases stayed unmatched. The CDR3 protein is CASLGQRTSEQFF. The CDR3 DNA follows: TGCGCCAGCCTGGGACAGCGGACGAGTGAGCAGTTCTTC. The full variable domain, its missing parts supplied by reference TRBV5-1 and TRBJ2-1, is KAGVTQTPRYLIKTRGQQVTLSCSPISGHRSVSWYQQTPGQGLQFLFEYFSETQRNKGNFPGRFSGRQFSNSRSEMNVSTLELGDSALYLCASLGQRTSEQFFGPGTRLTVL.

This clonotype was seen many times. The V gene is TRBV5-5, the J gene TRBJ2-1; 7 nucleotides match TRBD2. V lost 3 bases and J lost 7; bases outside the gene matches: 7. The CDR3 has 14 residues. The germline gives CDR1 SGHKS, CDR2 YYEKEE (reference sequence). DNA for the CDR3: TGTGCCAGCAGCTCCCAGCGGGGTTGGAATGAGCAGTTCTTC. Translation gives CASSSQRGWNEQFF.

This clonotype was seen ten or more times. The CDR3 region has the DNA TGTGCCAGCAGTTTCGGCGGGGAGGTATACGAGCAGTACTTC. Residues: CASSFGGEVYEQYF. The chain employs TRBV12-3 or TRBV12-4 and TRBJ2-7; perhaps TRBD2 as D (6 bases). There are 14 residues in the CDR3. V lost 3 bases to trimming and J lost 4 bases, with 13 bases between them.

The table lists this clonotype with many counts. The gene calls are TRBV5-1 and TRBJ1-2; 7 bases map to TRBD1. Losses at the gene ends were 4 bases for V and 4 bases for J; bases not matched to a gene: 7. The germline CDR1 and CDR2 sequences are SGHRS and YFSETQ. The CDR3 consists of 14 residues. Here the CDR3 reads CASSLDRLSYGYTF. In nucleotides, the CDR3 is TGCGCCAGCAGCCTGGACAGGCTCTCCTATGGCTACACCTTC.

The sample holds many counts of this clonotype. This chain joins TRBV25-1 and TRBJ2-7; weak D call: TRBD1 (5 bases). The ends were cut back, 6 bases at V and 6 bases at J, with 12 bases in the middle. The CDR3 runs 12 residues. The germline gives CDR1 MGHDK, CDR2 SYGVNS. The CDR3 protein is CASRVSDSEQYF. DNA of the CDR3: TGTGCCAGCAGGGTATCAGACAGCGAGCAGTACTTC.

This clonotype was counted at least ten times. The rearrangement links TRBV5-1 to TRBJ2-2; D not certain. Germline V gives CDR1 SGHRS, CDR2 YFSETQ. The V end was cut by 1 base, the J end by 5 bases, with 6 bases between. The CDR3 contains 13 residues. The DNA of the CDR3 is TGCGCCAGCAGCTTGCCGAGGACCGGGGAGCTGTTTTTT. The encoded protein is CASSLPRTGELFF.

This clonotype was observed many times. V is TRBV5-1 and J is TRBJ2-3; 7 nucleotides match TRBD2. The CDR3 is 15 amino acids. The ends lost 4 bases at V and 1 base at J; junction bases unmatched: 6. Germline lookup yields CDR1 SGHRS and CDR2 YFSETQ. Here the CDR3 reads CASSISGPGTDTQYF. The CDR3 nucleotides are TGCGCCAGCAGCATTAGCGGGCCGGGCACAGATACGCAGTATTTT.

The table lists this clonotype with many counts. In DNA, the CDR3 is TGCAGTGCTAGTGCGGCTCGCTCTGGAAACACCATATATTTT. This encodes CSASAARSGNTIYF. The gene calls are TRBV20-1 and TRBJ1-3; D not certain. V shed 3 bases and J shed 0 bases, with 9 bases lying between them. The length of the CDR3 is 14 residues. Germline CDR1 reads DFQATT; CDR2 reads SNEGSKA (reference sequence).

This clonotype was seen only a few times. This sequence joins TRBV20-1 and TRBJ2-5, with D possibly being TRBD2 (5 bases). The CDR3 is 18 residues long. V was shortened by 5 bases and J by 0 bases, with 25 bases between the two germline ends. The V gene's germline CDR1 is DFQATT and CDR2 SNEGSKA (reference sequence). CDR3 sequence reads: CSAYPPSGKPPNQETQYF. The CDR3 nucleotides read TGCAGTGCTTATCCCCCGTCGGGGAAGCCACCGAACCAAGAGACCCAGTACTTC.

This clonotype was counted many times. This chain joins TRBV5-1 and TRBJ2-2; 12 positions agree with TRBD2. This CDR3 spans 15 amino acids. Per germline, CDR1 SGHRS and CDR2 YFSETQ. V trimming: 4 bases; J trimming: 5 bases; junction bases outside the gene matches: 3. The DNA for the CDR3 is TGCGCCAGCAGCCGGACTAGCGGGGTTACCGGGGAGCTGTTTTTT. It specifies CASSRTSGVTGELFF.